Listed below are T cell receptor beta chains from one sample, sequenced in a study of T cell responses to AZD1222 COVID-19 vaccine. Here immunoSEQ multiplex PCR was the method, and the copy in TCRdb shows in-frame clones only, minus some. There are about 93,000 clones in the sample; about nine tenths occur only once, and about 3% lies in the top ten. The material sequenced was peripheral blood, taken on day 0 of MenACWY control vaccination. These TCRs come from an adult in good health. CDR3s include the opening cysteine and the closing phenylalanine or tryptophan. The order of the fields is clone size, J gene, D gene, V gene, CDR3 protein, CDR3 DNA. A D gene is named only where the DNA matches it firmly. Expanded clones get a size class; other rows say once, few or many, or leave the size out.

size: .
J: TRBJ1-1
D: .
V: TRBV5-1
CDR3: CASMAPGNTEAFF
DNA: TGCGCCAGCATGGCTCCGGGGAACACTGAAGCTTTCTTT

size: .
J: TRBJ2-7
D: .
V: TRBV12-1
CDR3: CASRPGHYEQYF
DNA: TGTGCCAGCAGACCGGGCCATTACGAGCAGTACTTC

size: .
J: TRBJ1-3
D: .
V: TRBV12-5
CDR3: CASGLVPPGLSGNTIYF
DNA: TGTGCTAGTGGTTTGGTACCTCCGGGACTATCCGGAAACACCATATATTTT

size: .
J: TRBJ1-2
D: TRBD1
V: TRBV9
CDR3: CASSPGTGNYGYTF
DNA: TGTGCCAGCAGCCCAGGGACAGGGAACTATGGCTACACCTTC

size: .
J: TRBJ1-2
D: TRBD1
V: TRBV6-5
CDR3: CASSYSGTGQHTF
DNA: TGTGCCAGCAGTTACTCCGGGACAGGTCAACACACCTTC

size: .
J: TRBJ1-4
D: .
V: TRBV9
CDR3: CASSDTLEGDDNEKLFF
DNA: TGTGCCAGCAGCGATACTTTAGAGGGGGACGATAATGAAAAACTGTTTTTT

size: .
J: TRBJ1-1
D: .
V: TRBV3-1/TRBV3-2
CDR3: CASSQDGRFSGTEAFF
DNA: TGTGCCAGCAGCCAAGATGGGAGGTTTTCGGGCACTGAAGCTTTCTTT

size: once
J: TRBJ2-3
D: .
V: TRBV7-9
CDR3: CASSRPFGTDTQYF
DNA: TGTGCCAGCAGCAGACCCTTCGGCACAGATACGCAGTATTTT

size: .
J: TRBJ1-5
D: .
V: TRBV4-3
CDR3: CASSQEAGVPQPQHF
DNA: TGCGCCAGCAGCCAAGAAGCAGGGGTTCCTCAGCCCCAGCATTTT

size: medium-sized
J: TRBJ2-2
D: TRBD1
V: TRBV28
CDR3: CASTKLTGPGELFF
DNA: TGTGCCAGCACCAAACTGACAGGGCCCGGGGAGCTGTTTTTT

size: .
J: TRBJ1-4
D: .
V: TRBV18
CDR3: CASSPLSGKSNEKLFF
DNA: TGTGCCAGCTCACCATTATCAGGGAAATCTAATGAAAAACTGTTTTTT

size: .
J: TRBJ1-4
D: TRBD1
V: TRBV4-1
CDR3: CASSQVGQEATNEKLFF
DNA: TGCGCCAGCAGCCAAGTGGGACAGGAGGCAACTAATGAAAAACTGTTTTTT

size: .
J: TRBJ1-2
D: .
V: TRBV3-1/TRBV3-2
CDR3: CASSQAPGYGYTF
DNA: TGTGCCAGCAGCCAAGCCCCGGGGTATGGCTACACCTTC

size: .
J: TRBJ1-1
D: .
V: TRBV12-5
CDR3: CASGFGVSGNTEAFF
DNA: TGTGCTAGTGGTTTCGGGGTCAGTGGGAACACTGAAGCTTTCTTT

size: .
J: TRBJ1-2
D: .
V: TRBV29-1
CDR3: CSVIHLSYGYTF
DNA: TGCAGCGTAATCCATTTGAGCTATGGCTACACCTTC

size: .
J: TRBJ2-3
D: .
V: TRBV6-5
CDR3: CASSSPLSTDTQYF
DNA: TGTGCCAGCAGTTCCCCCCTCAGCACAGATACGCAGTATTTT

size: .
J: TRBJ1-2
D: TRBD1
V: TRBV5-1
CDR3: CASSQGQGGSGYTF
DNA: TGCGCCAGCAGCCAAGGACAGGGAGGGAGTGGCTACACCTTC

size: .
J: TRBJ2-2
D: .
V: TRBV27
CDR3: CASSPGLSPTGELFF
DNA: TGTGCCAGCAGTCCAGGACTGAGCCCAACCGGGGAGCTGTTTTTT

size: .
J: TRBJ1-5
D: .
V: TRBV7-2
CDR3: CASSLQLVDQPQHF
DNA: TGTGCCAGCAGCTTACAGCTAGTGGATCAGCCCCAGCATTTT

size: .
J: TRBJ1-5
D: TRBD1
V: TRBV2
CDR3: CASSVQGQGGQPQHF
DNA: TGTGCCAGCAGCGTGCAGGGACAGGGGGGTCAGCCCCAGCATTTT

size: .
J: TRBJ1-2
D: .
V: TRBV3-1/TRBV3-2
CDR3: CASSLGINYGYTF
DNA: TGTGCCAGCAGCCTCGGGATCAACTATGGCTACACCTTC

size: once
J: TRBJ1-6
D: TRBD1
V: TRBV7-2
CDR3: CASSLVGQGSSPLHF
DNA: TGTGCCAGCAGCTTGGTTGGACAGGGCAGTTCACCCCTCCACTTT

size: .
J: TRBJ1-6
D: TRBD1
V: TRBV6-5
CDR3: CASSWGQGNSPLHF
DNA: TGTGCCAGCAGTTGGGGACAGGGCAATTCACCCCTCCACTTT

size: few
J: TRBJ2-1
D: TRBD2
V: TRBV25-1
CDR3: CASSDRLANSYNEQFF
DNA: TGTGCCAGCAGTGACCGACTAGCGAACTCCTACAATGAGCAGTTCTTC

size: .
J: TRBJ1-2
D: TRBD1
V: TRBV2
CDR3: CASGEGQSYTF
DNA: TGTGCCAGCGGGGAGGGACAGAGCTACACCTTC

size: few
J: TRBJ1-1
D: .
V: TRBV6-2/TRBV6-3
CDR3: CASSYLGGNGAFF
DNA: TGTGCCAGCAGTTACTTAGGGGGAAATGGAGCTTTCTTT

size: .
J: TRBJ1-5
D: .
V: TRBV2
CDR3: CASRIGLSNQPQHF
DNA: TGTGCCAGCAGGATCGGACTGAGCAATCAGCCCCAGCATTTT

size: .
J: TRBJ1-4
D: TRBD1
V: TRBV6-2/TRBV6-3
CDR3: CASSSGQGGSEKLFF
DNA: TGTGCCAGCAGTTCGGGACAGGGAGGTAGTGAAAAACTGTTTTTT

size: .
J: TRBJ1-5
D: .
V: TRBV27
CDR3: CASSHGPSNQPQHF
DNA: TGTGCCAGCAGTCACGGTCCGAGCAATCAGCCCCAGCATTTT

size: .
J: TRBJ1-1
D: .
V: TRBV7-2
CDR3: CASSSGRWSGNTEAFF
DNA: TGTGCCAGCAGCTCTGGTCGGTGGAGCGGGAACACTGAAGCTTTCTTT

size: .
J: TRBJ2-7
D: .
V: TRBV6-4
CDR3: CATLRSKQYF
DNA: TGTGCCACCCTTAGGTCAAAGCAGTACTTC

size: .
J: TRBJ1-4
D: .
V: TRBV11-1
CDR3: CASSSRGQNEKLFF
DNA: TGTGCCAGCAGCTCGCGAGGACAGAATGAAAAACTGTTTTTT

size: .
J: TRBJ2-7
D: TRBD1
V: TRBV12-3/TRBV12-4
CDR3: CASSSTGVEQYF
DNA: TGTGCCAGCAGTTCCACAGGGGTCGAGCAGTACTTC

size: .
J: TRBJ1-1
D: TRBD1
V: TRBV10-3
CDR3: CATMGQANTEAFF
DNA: TGTGCCACCATGGGACAGGCCAACACTGAAGCTTTCTTT